This entry lists 24 T cell receptor beta chains sequenced from one sample in a study of T-cell memory formation after mild COVID-19. TCRdb reanalysed the 5' RACE reads using MiXCR and keeps one entry per CDR3 protein. The sample has fewer than 15,000 distinct CDR3 sequences; around 13% are singletons. Sequencing was carried out using PBMCs or a T cell subset sorted from them (not recorded which). Source of these receptors: a man between 18 and 29 years old who had mild COVID-19 (a few samples of this study predate the infection). Cell type and time point are not known.

This clonotype appeared many times. This chain connects TRBV25-1 to TRBJ2-1; D is ambiguous. CDR1 and CDR2 (germline): MGHDK, SYGVNS. The V gene lost 4 bases and the J gene lost 0 bases, with 4 bases spanning the gap. This CDR3 has 13 amino acids. The CDR3 DNA sequence: TGTGCCAGCAGTGGAAGCTCCTACAATGAGCAGTTCTTC. This codes for CASSGSSYNEQFF. Full variable domain (rest looked up from reference TRBV25-1 and TRBJ2-1): EADIYQTPRYLVIGTGKKITLECSQTMGHDKMYWYQQDPGMELHLIHYSYGVNSTEKGDLSSESTVSRIRTEHFPLTLESARPSHTSQYLCASSGSSYNEQFFGPGTRLTVL.

The chain carries TRBV4-1 and TRBJ1-5, with TRBD1 as a possible D gene (5 bases). Trimming removed 1 base at V and 7 bases at J, with 14 bases between. This CDR3 is 15 amino acids long. Germline CDR1 MGHRA, CDR2 YSYEKL. In nucleotides, the CDR3 is TGCGCCAGCAGCCAAGGTTGGGGGGGGAACCAGCCCCAGCATTTT. Its protein is CASSQGWGGNQPQHF.

This clonotype was seen ten or more times. This chain connects TRBV5-5 to TRBJ2-1; D ambiguous. Trimming pared 0 bases from V and 2 bases from J, leaving 12 bases between. The CDR3 spans 16 residues. Germline lookup yields CDR1 SGHKS and CDR2 YYEKEE (reference sequence). CDR3 sequence reads: CASSLVMWETYNEQFF. CDR3 sequence (DNA): TGTGCCAGCAGCTTGGTGATGTGGGAAACCTACAATGAGCAGTTCTTC.

J is TRBJ2-7 and V is TRBV5-1, with no clear D. This CDR3 is 14 amino acids long. V gave up 0 bases and J gave up 4 bases, with 11 bases separating them. The germline V gene encodes CDR1 SGHRS and CDR2 YFSETQ. The CDR3 nucleotides read TGCGCCAGCAGCTTGGAATGGGCACAATACGAGCAGTACTTC. Translated: CASSLEWAQYEQYF.

This clonotype was counted between two and nine times. The V and J genes are TRBV9 and TRBJ2-2; possibly TRBD1 or TRBD2 for D (6 bases each). CDR1 is SGDLS and CDR2 is YYNGEE in the germline V gene. The V end was cut by 4 bases, the J end by 3 bases, with 19 bases between. This CDR3 is built from 17 residues. CDR3 DNA: TGTGCCAGCAGCTTAAAGAAAAGGGGGGTAGACACCGGGGAGCTGTTTTTT. Translated, it gives CASSLKKRGVDTGELFF.

This clonotype appeared many times. The V gene is TRBV27, the J gene TRBJ2-1; TRBD2 agrees at 11 bases. The germline V gene has CDR1 MNHEY and CDR2 SMNVEV (reference sequence). Trimming cost V 6 bases and J 7 bases; bases outside gene matches: 11. CDR3 length: 16 amino acids. Here the CDR3 reads CASSPTTSGVLNEQFF. The DNA for the CDR3 is TGTGCCAGCAGCCCCACGACTAGCGGGGTCCTGAATGAGCAGTTCTTC.

This clonotype occurred many times. This chain joins TRBV27 and TRBJ2-1; possibly TRBD1 for D (5 bases). V dropped 0 bases and J dropped 10 bases, with 25 bases sitting between them. Germline CDR1 and CDR2: MNHEY and SMNVEV (reference sequence). There are 18 residues in the CDR3. The CDR3 sequence is CASSLSIFGRTGLDEQFF. For the CDR3, the DNA is TGTGCCAGCAGTTTATCGATATTTGGTCGAACAGGCTTGGACGAGCAGTTCTTC.

The CDR3 protein is CAIAPGQGAGETQYF. The CDR3 DNA reads TGTGCCATCGCCCCGGGACAGGGGGCGGGTGAGACCCAGTACTTC. V and J are TRBV10-3 and TRBJ2-5; 12 bases agree with TRBD1. The CDR3 spans 15 residues. The J segment lost 5 bases and the V segment lost 8 bases, leaving 9 bases of the junction unmatched. CDR1 and CDR2 (germline): ENHRY, SYGVKD.

This clonotype appeared a single time. The rearrangement joins TRBV5-1 to TRBJ2-7; 9 nucleotides match TRBD1. This CDR3 region has 15 residues. Trimming took 4 bases from V and 2 from J; bases not matched to a gene: 7. CDR1 and CDR2 from the germline V gene are SGHRS and YFSETQ. The CDR3 DNA is TGCGCCAGCAGCCCACCCGGGACAGGGACCTACGAGCAGTACTTC. Its translation is CASSPPGTGTYEQYF.

The chain employs TRBV7-9 and TRBJ1-1; unclear D gene. V was cut by 3 bases and J by 8 bases, with 10 bases left in between. CDR3 length equals 12 residues. Germline loops: CDR1 SEHNR, CDR2 FQNEAQ (reference sequence). CDR3: CASSFGREEAFF. The CDR3 DNA reads as TGTGCCAGCAGCTTCGGAAGGGAAGAAGCTTTCTTT.

The rearrangement uses TRBV2 and TRBJ2-3; D remains ambiguous. V was clipped by 5 bases and J by 0 bases, with 18 bases between them. CDR3 length: 17 amino acids. Germline V lookup: CDR1 SNHLY, CDR2 FYNNEI. CDR3 nucleotide sequence: TGTGCCAGCAGTCCCTTTATCGAAGTATTGAGCACAGATACGCAGTATTTT. It encodes CASSPFIEVLSTDTQYF.

The rearrangement links TRBV2 to TRBJ2-7; a weak D match, TRBD1 (6 bases). Germline lookup yields CDR1 SNHLY and CDR2 FYNNEI. V was shortened by 6 bases and J by 2 bases, with 14 bases between the two germline ends. The CDR3 sequence is 14 residues long. CDR3 protein: CASRYPGAAYEQYF. CDR3 DNA sequence: TGTGCCAGCAGATACCCAGGGGCAGCCTACGAGCAGTACTTC.

This clonotype was counted at least ten times. This rearrangement joins TRBV12-3 or TRBV12-4 to TRBJ2-1; possible D gene TRBD2, 6 bases. Trimming pared 6 bases from V and 0 bases from J, leaving 12 bases between. CDR3 length equals 15 residues. The CDR3: CASSPGRGSYNEQFF. Here the CDR3 DNA reads TGTGCCAGCAGCCCCGGGCGGGGCTCCTACAATGAGCAGTTCTTC.

This clonotype came up a few times. This chain joins TRBV7-2 and TRBJ1-5; 8 bases are shared with TRBD1. The V gene's germline CDR1 is SGHTA and CDR2 FQGNSA. Trimming took 5 bases from V and 4 from J; bases not matched to a gene: 7. The CDR3 sequence is 15 residues long. CDR3 nucleotide sequence: TGTGCCAGCAGCCCCAGGACAGGGTTTAATCAGCCCCAGCATTTT. Amino acid sequence: CASSPRTGFNQPQHF. Full variable domain (missing parts from reference TRBV7-2 and TRBJ1-5): GAGVSQSPSNKVTEKGKDVELRCDPISGHTALYWYRQSLGQGLEFLIYFQGNSAPDKSGLPSDRFSAERTGGSVSTLTIQRTQQEDSAVYLCASSPRTGFNQPQHFGDGTRLSIL.

This clonotype is labeled medium-sized. V usage is TRBV9 and J usage is TRBJ2-5; a weak D match, TRBD2 (6 bases). Trimming cost V 3 bases and J 1 base, with 10 bases left between them. From germline, CDR1 is SGDLS and CDR2 YYNGEE. The CDR3 covers 14 residues. The CDR3 spells CASSDSGVQETQYF. CDR3 coding DNA: TGTGCCAGCAGCGATTCGGGGGTCCAAGAGACCCAGTACTTC.

Many counts were recorded for this clonotype. This chain uses TRBV11-1 with TRBJ2-5, with D possibly being TRBD1 (5 bases). The CDR3 sequence is 13 residues long. Germline lookup yields CDR1 SGHAT and CDR2 FQDESV (reference sequence). Between the trimmed V and J ends, which lost 0 bases and 6 bases, there was a span of 8 bases. The CDR3 nucleotides are TGTGCCAGCAGCTTAGCAGGGGAAAAGACCCAGTACTTC. This encodes CASSLAGEKTQYF.

This clonotype occurred many times. The chain carries TRBV7-8 and TRBJ1-2, with TRBD1 matching over 10 bases. Trimming at V came to 7 bases and at J to 3 bases, leaving 11 bases not matched to a gene. This CDR3 region has 16 residues. The germline gives CDR1 SGHVS, CDR2 FQNEAQ. CDR3 sequence (DNA): TGTGCCAGCACCCTAGCTGGACAGGGGGTCGACTATGGCTACACCTTC. Protein product: CASTLAGQGVDYGYTF.

This clonotype has just a few counts. The chain combines TRBV6-1 with TRBJ1-5; 7 bases align to TRBD1. Germline CDR1 and CDR2: MNHNS and SASEGT. The CDR3 sequence is 14 residues long. V gave up 4 bases and J gave up 4 bases; unmatched junction bases: 4. The DNA of the CDR3 is TGTGCCAGCAGTGGACAGGGTAGTAATCAGCCCCAGCATTTT. Amino acids: CASSGQGSNQPQHF.

The chain has TRBV12-3 or TRBV12-4 and TRBJ2-5, with 7 bases aligning to TRBD1. J gave up 2 bases and V 6 bases, and 12 bases lay outside the gene matches. There are 16 residues in the CDR3. In DNA form, the CDR3 reads TGTGCCAGCAGGCGCGGCTGGGACAGCCCGCAAGAGACCCAGTACTTC. This sequence encodes CASRRGWDSPQETQYF.

The genes are TRBV12-3 or TRBV12-4 and TRBJ2-3; weak D call: TRBD1 (5 bases). The CDR3 loop spans 14 amino acids. Trimming stripped 7 bases from V and 4 bases from J, with 15 bases between. The CDR3: CASIGQSGPDTQYF. For the CDR3, the DNA is TGTGCCAGCATTGGACAATCGGGCCCAGATACGCAGTATTTT.

This clonotype was counted ten times or more. The chain couples TRBV5-1 to TRBJ2-5; TRBD2 is a possible D gene (5 bases). The CDR3 sequence is 13 residues long. The V and J ends lost 7 bases and 0 bases respectively, with 10 bases between them. Germline-derived CDR1 and CDR2 are SGHRS and YFSETQ. CDR3 coding DNA: TGCGCCAGCTGGGAGACGTACCAAGAGACCCAGTACTTC. As protein: CASWETYQETQYF.

This clonotype was seen ten or more times. The gene calls are TRBV5-1 and TRBJ1-4; D remains unclear. The CDR3 loop spans 13 amino acids. Germline V gene sequence: CDR1 SGHRS, CDR2 YFSETQ. The V gene lost 0 bases and the J gene lost 7 bases, with 7 bases spanning the gap. CDR3 sequence: CASSLDGLEKLFF. The DNA of the CDR3 is TGCGCCAGCAGCTTGGACGGGCTTGAAAAACTGTTTTTT.

This clonotype was counted at least ten times. The rearrangement links TRBV6-2 or TRBV6-3 to TRBJ1-2; D is uncertain. Trimming removed 2 bases from V and 5 bases from J, with 18 bases in between. Germline V gives CDR1 MNHEY, CDR2 SVGEGT. This CDR3 region has 16 residues. As DNA, the CDR3 is TGTGCCAGCAGTTACAGGCCCTACTCAAGCGCGTATGGCTACACCTTC. It specifies CASSYRPYSSAYGYTF.

Ten or more counts support this clonotype. This chain connects TRBV4-1 to TRBJ1-1; D is unclear. The CDR3 is 15 amino acids. Trimming removed 0 bases from V and 0 bases from J, with 8 bases in between. Germline CDR1 is MGHRA and CDR2 is YSYEKL. The CDR3 loop reads CASSQEADMNTEAFF. CDR3 DNA: TGCGCCAGCAGCCAAGAGGCAGATATGAACACTGAAGCTTTCTTT.